This T cell receptor beta chain originates from a study of graft-versus-host responses after intestinal transplantation. Study at large: Each patient got anti-thymocyte globulin induction, then tacrolimus and steroids for around 3 years.

The repertoire was sequenced with immunoSEQ multiplex PCR; TCRdb's copy has only in-frame clones and lacks some. The sample holds approximately 76,000 clones, nearly 85% seen once. Regarding the study as a whole: Declines in HvG clones occurring early post-transplant were associated with peak circulating GvH clone levels.

Remarks on this clone: Its antigen is undetermined.

The CDR3 loop spans 13 amino acids. Trimming stripped 4 bases from V and 11 bases from J, with 15 bases between. Germline lookup yields CDR1 SGHTA and CDR2 FQGTGA. This specimen was unstimulated CD4+ T cells sorted from spleen or lymph node cells, taken before transplant. This receptor was identified in a human donor who was the organ donor for an intestinal transplant. V gene TRBV7-3 combines with J gene TRBJ1-5; no definite D call. CDR3 in amino acids: CASSSPGEWAQHF. The CDR3 bases are TGTGCCAGCAGCTCCCCCGGGGAATGGGCCCAGCATTTT. Together with reference TRBV7-3 and TRBJ1-5, the CDR3 gives the full variable domain: GAGVSQTPSNKVTEKGKYVELRCDPISGHTALYWYRQSLGQGPEFLIYFQGTGAADDSGLPNDRFFAVRPEGSVSTLKIQRTERGDSAVYLCASSSPGEWAQHFGDGTRLSIL.